The next 18 T cell receptor beta chains were all read from a single sample in a study of early T cells in non-severe SARS-CoV-2 infection. A single record per CDR3 protein comes from TCRdb applying MiXCR to the 5' RACE reads. The sample has about 64,000 distinct CDR3 sequences, around 19% seen once; the top ten hold approximately 8.4%. Sequences were derived from whole blood, sampled at baseline. The receptors shown here come from an adult who was a healthcare worker with PCR-confirmed SARS-CoV-2 infection or an uninfected control (not recorded which).

The rearrangement links TRBV12-5 to TRBJ1-2, with D unclear. V shed 2 bases and J shed 4 bases, with 8 bases lying between them. Germline CDR1 reads LGHNT; CDR2 reads FRNRAP. There are 13 residues in the CDR3. The chain's CDR3 is CASGLISTYGYTF. The CDR3 coding sequence is TGTGCTAGTGGTTTGATCTCGACCTATGGCTACACCTTC.

A few counts support this clonotype. The chain joins TRBV5-3 to TRBJ2-7; 13 bases match TRBD2. TRBV5-3 is given ORF status, its function remaining uncertain. Germline trimming cut 1 base from V and 6 bases from J; bases unmatched to any gene: 4. The CDR3 totals 15 residues. The CDR3 coding sequence is TGTGCCAGAAGCTTGCCCGGGACTAGCGGGATCGAGCAGTACTTC. It specifies CARSLPGTSGIEQYF.

Many counts were recorded for this clonotype. The chain uses TRBV7-6 and TRBJ2-1, with TRBD2 identical over 7 bases. V dropped 2 bases and J dropped 5; count of bases not matched to a gene: 6. Germline V CDR1 and CDR2: SGHVS, FNYEAQ. The length of the CDR3 is 15 residues. The DNA of the CDR3 is TGTGCCAGCAGCTTAACGGGGGGAAGCAACAATGAGCAGTTCTTC. It translates to CASSLTGGSNNEQFF.

DNA of the CDR3: TGCGCCAGCAGCTTGGCCAAACGGGACAGGGGTCACCACGAGCAGTACTTC. It encodes CASSLAKRDRGHHEQYF. The V and J genes are TRBV5-1 and TRBJ2-7; 10 bases align to TRBD1. Looked up from germline, CDR1 is SGHRS and CDR2 is YFSETQ. The CDR3 loop spans 17 amino acids. The J segment lost 5 bases and the V segment lost 0 bases, leaving 11 bases of the junction unmatched.

V usage is TRBV7-8 and J usage is TRBJ1-6; the D gene is possibly TRBD1 (5 bases). The CDR3 loop spans 17 amino acids. With 7 bases removed from V and 6 bases from J, the gap between germline ends came to 22 bases. CDR1 SGHVS and CDR2 FQNEAQ come from the germline V gene. The CDR3 here is CASTSSPGGRGNSPLHF. CDR3 DNA: TGTGCCAGCACCAGCTCACCGGGGGGAAGGGGTAATTCACCCCTCCACTTT.

This clonotype was counted only a few times. The chain joins TRBV6-5 to TRBJ2-1; weak D call: TRBD2 (5 bases). Trimming left V 5 bases short and J 10 bases short, with 15 bases between. CDR3 length: 13 amino acids. From germline, CDR1 is MNHEY and CDR2 SVGAGI. The CDR3 bases are TGTGCCAGCAGTCGCCGCCCGGAGGCGGAGCAGTTCTTC. This sequence encodes CASSRRPEAEQFF.

A few counts support this clonotype. This rearrangement joins TRBV20-1 to TRBJ1-5, with D possibly matching TRBD1 (6 bases). The CDR3 runs to 14 residues. Germline CDR1 is DFQATT and CDR2 is SNEGSKA (reference sequence). The V end lost 6 bases, the J end lost 0 bases, and 12 bases lay between the germline ends. CDR3 sequence reads: CSARGHNSNQPQHF. The CDR3, as DNA: TGCAGTGCAAGGGGACACAATAGCAATCAGCCCCAGCATTTT.

The chain couples TRBV6-6 to TRBJ2-3; 13 nucleotides agree with TRBD2. Trimming removed 7 bases from V and 6 bases from J; junction bases left unmatched: 1. The CDR3 is 13 amino acids. Germline-derived CDR1 and CDR2 are MNHNY and SVGAGI (reference sequence). CDR3 protein: CASKLAGGDTQYF. DNA of the CDR3: TGTGCCAGCAAACTAGCGGGAGGGGATACGCAGTATTTT.

The CDR3 DNA is TGTGCCACCAGCAGAAGACAGGGGGTAGCCGGGGAGCTGTTTTTT. Residues: CATSRRQGVAGELFF. The chain links TRBV15 to TRBJ2-2; 9 nucleotides match TRBD1. This CDR3 has 15 amino acids. Trimming removed 2 bases from V and 6 bases from J; junction bases left unmatched: 4. CDR1 is LNHNV and CDR2 is YYDKDF in the germline V gene (reference sequence).

This chain uses TRBV7-9 with TRBJ1-6; tentative D call: TRBD1 (6 bases). The CDR3 contains 14 residues. Germline CDR1 and CDR2: SEHNR and FQNEAQ (reference sequence). V was shortened by 5 bases and J by 8 bases, with 13 bases between the two germline ends. The CDR3 nucleotides read TGTGCCAGCAGCCCCCACAGGGTGGATTCACCCCTCCACTTT. Protein sequence: CASSPHRVDSPLHF.

This chain connects TRBV4-1 to TRBJ2-1, with no clear D. CDR3 size: 16 residues. The germline V and J ends were trimmed by 3 bases and 4 bases, with 16 bases remaining between them. Germline V gene lookup returns CDR1 MGHRA and CDR2 YSYEKL. CDR3 residues: CASSQTPSILYNEQFF. The CDR3, as DNA: TGCGCCAGCAGCCAGACCCCATCGATTTTATACAATGAGCAGTTCTTC.

This clonotype was observed a few times. This chain joins TRBV7-8 and TRBJ2-5; tentatively, D is TRBD1 (6 bases). This CDR3 region has 15 residues. Germline CDR1 reads SGHVS; CDR2 reads FQNEAQ. Deletions cut 0 bases from V and 5 bases from J, with 13 bases between. The DNA of the CDR3 is TGTGCCAGCAGCTTAGCGCCAGGGGCCCAGGAGACCCAGTACTTC. Translated, it gives CASSLAPGAQETQYF.

V gene TRBV28 combines with J gene TRBJ2-6; no clear D. Germline loops: CDR1 MDHEN, CDR2 SYDVKM. The CDR3 consists of 17 residues. Trimming left V 3 bases short and J 0 bases short, with 12 bases between. As DNA, the CDR3 is TGTGCCAGCAGTTTGGCTTTGAGGAGCTCTGGGGCCAACGTCCTGACTTTC. Amino acid sequence: CASSLALRSSGANVLTF.

This rearrangement joins TRBV20-1 to TRBJ1-2; no firm D call. Germline V lookup: CDR1 DFQATT, CDR2 SNEGSKA (reference sequence). The V and J ends lost 7 bases and 6 bases respectively, with 30 bases between them. This CDR3 comprises 17 residues. The CDR3 reads CSVPSGNPLNRNDGYTF. CDR3 nucleotide sequence: TGCAGTGTCCCATCAGGCAATCCTCTAAATCGAAATGATGGCTACACCTTC.

CDR3 in DNA: TGTGCCAGCAGTCATGGACAGGGCCACGAGCAGTACTTC. Protein: CASSHGQGHEQYF. The chain links TRBV6-5 to TRBJ2-7, with 8 nucleotides matching TRBD1. The ends lost 5 bases at V and 5 bases at J; junction bases unmatched: 5. The germline CDR1 and CDR2 sequences are MNHEY and SVGAGI. The CDR3 loop spans 13 amino acids.

This clonotype was seen at least ten times. V gene TRBV2 combines with J gene TRBJ1-5; TRBD1 is a possible D gene (5 bases). Germline CDR1 SNHLY, CDR2 FYNNEI. The length of the CDR3 is 15 residues. Trimming took off 7 bases at V and 2 bases at J, with 15 bases between the two ends. The CDR3 loop is CASTIQGLGNQPQHF. The CDR3 nucleotides read TGTGCCAGCACAATTCAGGGTTTAGGCAATCAGCCCCAGCATTTT.

This clonotype has a handful of counts. The chain recombines TRBV5-4 with TRBJ2-1; D call uncertain. This CDR3 has 13 amino acids. CDR1 and CDR2 from the germline V gene are SGHNT and YYREEE (reference sequence). Trimming cost V 0 bases and J 10 bases, with 11 bases left between them. The CDR3 reads CASSLAISVEQFF. DNA of the CDR3: TGTGCCAGCAGCTTGGCCATCAGCGTAGAGCAGTTCTTC.

This clonotype has more than one count but fewer than ten. V gene TRBV2 combines with J gene TRBJ1-6; perhaps TRBD1 as D (6 bases). Germline loops: CDR1 SNHLY, CDR2 FYNNEI. This CDR3 spans 15 amino acids. V lost 6 bases and J lost 3, with 12 bases in between. The CDR3 region has the DNA TGTGCCAGCAGGAGGGACAACAACTATAATTCACCCCTCCACTTT. Protein product: CASRRDNNYNSPLHF.